This is a list of T cell receptor beta chains from one sample in a study of CD8+ T cells in alopecia areata. Only in-frame clones appear in the TCRdb table, and some are missing; sequencing was by immunoSEQ multiplex PCR. The data contain 140,000 to 150,000 clones, 45% to 60% of them singletons. The source material was CD4+ T cells sorted from blood, sampled at week 0. The source is a human donor with alopecia areata. Both conserved end residues are part of each CDR3. The D gene is left open where the match is weak. A row's size may be missing; if present it is once, few, many or a size class.

d_gene: .; abundance: few; j_gene: TRBJ2-2; v_gene: TRBV2; CDR3nt: TGTGCCACTCAAACCGGGACGGCCAGAGGGGAGCTGTTTTTT; CDR3aa: CATQTGTARGELFF
d_gene: .; abundance: many; j_gene: TRBJ2-3; v_gene: TRBV18; CDR3nt: TGTGCCAGCTCACCACTGGGGATGGGGACAGATACGCAGTATTTT; CDR3aa: CASSPLGMGTDTQYF
d_gene: TRBD2; abundance: .; j_gene: TRBJ2-1; v_gene: TRBV29-1; CDR3nt: TGCAGCGCCGACTCCGGACTAGCGGGCCATGAGCAGTTCTTC; CDR3aa: CSADSGLAGHEQFF
d_gene: TRBD1; abundance: .; j_gene: TRBJ1-1; v_gene: TRBV5-1; CDR3nt: TGCGCCAGCAGCCAAGGGGGCGCGGGAACTGAAGCTTTCTTT; CDR3aa: CASSQGGAGTEAFF
d_gene: .; abundance: .; j_gene: TRBJ2-2; v_gene: TRBV29-1; CDR3nt: TGCAGCGTTGTGGCGGGGTCTAACACCGGGGAGCTGTTTTTT; CDR3aa: CSVVAGSNTGELFF
d_gene: TRBD1; abundance: few; j_gene: TRBJ1-4; v_gene: TRBV2; CDR3nt: TGTGCCAGCGATGGGGTTACGACAGGGAAAGAAAAACTGTTTTTT; CDR3aa: CASDGVTTGKEKLFF
d_gene: TRBD1; abundance: .; j_gene: TRBJ1-1; v_gene: TRBV29-1; CDR3nt: TGCAGCGTCAGCAGGGGGCTAAGGACTGAAGCTTTCTTT; CDR3aa: CSVSRGLRTEAFF
d_gene: TRBD2; abundance: .; j_gene: TRBJ2-1; v_gene: TRBV10-3; CDR3nt: TGTGCCATCAGTGCGATAGCGGGAGTAGGCAATGAGCAGTTCTTC; CDR3aa: CAISAIAGVGNEQFF
d_gene: TRBD1; abundance: .; j_gene: TRBJ2-3; v_gene: TRBV5-4; CDR3nt: TGTGCCAGCAGGTGGGACAGAGGAGATACGCAGTATTTT; CDR3aa: CASRWDRGDTQYF
d_gene: TRBD2; abundance: .; j_gene: TRBJ2-3; v_gene: TRBV30; CDR3nt: TGTGCCTGGAGGGGGGTGGGAAGCGGGAGGAAGGGTTCAGATACGCAGTATTTT; CDR3aa: CAWRGVGSGRKGSDTQYF
d_gene: .; abundance: .; j_gene: TRBJ2-4; v_gene: TRBV28; CDR3nt: TGTGCCACCCTGGGCGGGACCAAGTACATTCAGTACTTC; CDR3aa: CATLGGTKYIQYF
d_gene: .; abundance: once; j_gene: TRBJ2-1; v_gene: TRBV10-3; CDR3nt: TGTGCCATCAGTGACTCACTAGAGCCCCGGCTCGAGCAGTTCTTC; CDR3aa: CAISDSLEPRLEQFF
d_gene: .; abundance: few; j_gene: TRBJ2-1; v_gene: TRBV2; CDR3nt: TGTGCCGGCAACGACGCTGGACGGAGTCGGGAGCAGTTCTTC; CDR3aa: CAGNDAGRSREQFF
d_gene: TRBD2; abundance: .; j_gene: TRBJ2-5; v_gene: TRBV27; CDR3nt: TGTGCCAGCAGTACGGGGGGAGAGACCCAGTACTTC; CDR3aa: CASSTGGETQYF
d_gene: .; abundance: .; j_gene: TRBJ2-7; v_gene: TRBV7-2; CDR3nt: TGTGCCAGCAGCCGTTACGGGGACGACTACGAGCAGTACTTC; CDR3aa: CASSRYGDDYEQYF
d_gene: .; abundance: .; j_gene: TRBJ1-5; v_gene: TRBV10-2; CDR3nt: TGCGCCAGCAGCCCCAGGAATTACAATCAGCCCCAGCATTTT; CDR3aa: CASSPRNYNQPQHF
d_gene: TRBD1; abundance: many; j_gene: TRBJ1-2; v_gene: TRBV7-2; CDR3nt: TGTGCCAGCAGAGTACGGGACAGGGGAGGTGGCTACACCTTC; CDR3aa: CASRVRDRGGGYTF
d_gene: .; abundance: few; j_gene: TRBJ2-7; v_gene: TRBV5-1; CDR3nt: TGCGCCAGCTCCGGGACGTCAGTTGCCTACGAGCAGTACTTC; CDR3aa: CASSGTSVAYEQYF